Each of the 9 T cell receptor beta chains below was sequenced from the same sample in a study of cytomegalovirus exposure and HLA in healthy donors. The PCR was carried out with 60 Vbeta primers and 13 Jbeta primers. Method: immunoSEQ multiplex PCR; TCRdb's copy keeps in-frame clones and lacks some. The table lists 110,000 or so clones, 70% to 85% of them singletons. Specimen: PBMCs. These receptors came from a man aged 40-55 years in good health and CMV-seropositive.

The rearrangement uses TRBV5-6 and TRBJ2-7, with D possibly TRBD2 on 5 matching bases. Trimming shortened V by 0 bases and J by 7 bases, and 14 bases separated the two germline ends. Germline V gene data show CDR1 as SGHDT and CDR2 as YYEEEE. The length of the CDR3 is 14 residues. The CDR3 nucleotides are TGTGCCAGCAGCTTGGCCCCCCGCTCGGGGGAGCAGTACTTC. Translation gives CASSLAPRSGEQYF.

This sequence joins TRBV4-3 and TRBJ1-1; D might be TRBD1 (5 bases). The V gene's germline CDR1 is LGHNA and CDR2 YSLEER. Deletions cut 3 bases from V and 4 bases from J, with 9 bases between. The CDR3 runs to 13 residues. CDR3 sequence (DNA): TGCGCCAGCAGCCAGAGGCAGGGCACTGAAGCTTTCTTT. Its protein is CASSQRQGTEAFF.

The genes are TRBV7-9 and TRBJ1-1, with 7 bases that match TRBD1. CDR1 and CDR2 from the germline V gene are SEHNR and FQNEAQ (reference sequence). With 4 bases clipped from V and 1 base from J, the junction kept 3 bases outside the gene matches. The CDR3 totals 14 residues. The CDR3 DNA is TGTGCCAGCAGCTCGACAGGGAGGAACACTGAAGCTTTCTTT. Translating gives CASSSTGRNTEAFF. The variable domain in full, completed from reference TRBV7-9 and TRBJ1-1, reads DTGVSQNPRHKITKRGQNVTFRCDPISEHNRLYWYRQTLGQGPEFLTYFQNEAQLEKSRLLSDRFSAERPKGSFSTLEIQRTEQGDSAMYLCASSSTGRNTEAFFGQGTRLTVV.

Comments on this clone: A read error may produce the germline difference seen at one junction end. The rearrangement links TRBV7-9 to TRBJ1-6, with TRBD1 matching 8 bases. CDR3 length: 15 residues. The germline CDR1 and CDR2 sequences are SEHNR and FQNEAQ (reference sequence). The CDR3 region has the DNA TGTTCCAGCAGCTTAGCTGGACAGGGCCATTCACCCCTCCACTTT. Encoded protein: CSSSLAGQGHSPLHF.

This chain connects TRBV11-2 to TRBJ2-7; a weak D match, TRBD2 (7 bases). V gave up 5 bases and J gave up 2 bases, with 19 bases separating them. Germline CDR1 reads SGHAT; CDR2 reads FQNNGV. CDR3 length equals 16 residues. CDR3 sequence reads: CASSLGRGGATYEQYF. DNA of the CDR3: TGTGCCAGCAGCCTAGGCAGGGGAGGGGCGACCTACGAGCAGTACTTC.

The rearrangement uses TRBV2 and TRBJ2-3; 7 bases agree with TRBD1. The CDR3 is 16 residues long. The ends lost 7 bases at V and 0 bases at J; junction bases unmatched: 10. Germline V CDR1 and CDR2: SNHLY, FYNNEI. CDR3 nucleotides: TGTGCCAGCATTTCTATCCGGGACAGTAGCACAGATACGCAGTATTTT. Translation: CASISIRDSSTDTQYF.

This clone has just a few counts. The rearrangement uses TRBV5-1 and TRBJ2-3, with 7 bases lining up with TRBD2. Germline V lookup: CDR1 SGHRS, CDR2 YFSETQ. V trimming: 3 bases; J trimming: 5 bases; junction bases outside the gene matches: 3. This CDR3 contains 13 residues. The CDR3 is CASSWGGEDTQYF. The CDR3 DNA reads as TGCGCCAGCAGCTGGGGGGGGGAAGATACGCAGTATTTT.

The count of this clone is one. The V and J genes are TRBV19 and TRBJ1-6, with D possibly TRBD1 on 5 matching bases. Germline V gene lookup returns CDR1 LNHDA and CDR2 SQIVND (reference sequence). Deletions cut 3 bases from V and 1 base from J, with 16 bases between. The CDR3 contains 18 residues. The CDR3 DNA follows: TGTGCCAGTAGTATCTCACTCAGGGTAGGTTCCTATAATTCACCCCTCCACTTT. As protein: CASSISLRVGSYNSPLHF.

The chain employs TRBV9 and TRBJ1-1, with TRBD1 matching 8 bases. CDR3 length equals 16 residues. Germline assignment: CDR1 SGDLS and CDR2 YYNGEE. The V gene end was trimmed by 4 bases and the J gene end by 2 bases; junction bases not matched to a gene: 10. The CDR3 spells CASSPEGGQANTEAFF. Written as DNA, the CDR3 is TGTGCCAGCAGCCCTGAGGGGGGACAGGCCAACACTGAAGCTTTCTTT. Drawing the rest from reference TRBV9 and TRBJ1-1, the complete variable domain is DSGVTQTPKHLITATGQRVTLRCSPRSGDLSVYWYQQSLDQGLQFLIQYYNGEERAKGNILERFSAQQFPDLHSELNLSSLELGDSALYFCASSPEGGQANTEAFFGQGTRLTVV.